This TCR beta chain was recorded in a study of OX40 agonist ivuxolimab in advanced cancers. Study-wide context: Cohort: about 82% men, mean age 60, aged about 20 to 85. Prior checkpoint blockade (anti-PD-1, anti-PD-L1 or anti-CTLA-4) was permitted; 40% had it. Three individuals attained partial responses, comprising one hepatocellular carcinoma case and two cutaneous melanoma cases. The study's findings and limits: At 0.1 to 3.0 mg/kg and by week 6, clonal expansion occurred in CD4+ and CD8+ blood T cells.

With regard to this clone: What it binds is unknown.

TCRdb keeps only in-frame clones here, not all; method: immunoSEQ multiplex PCR. The repertoire holds more than 50,000 clones, with 75% to 90% as singletons. V shed 2 bases and J shed 8 bases, with 6 bases lying between them. This CDR3 has 12 residues. CDR1 and CDR2 (germline): SNHLY, FYNNEI. V gene TRBV2 combines with J gene TRBJ1-4; D gene uncertain. The sequencing used CD4+ or CD8+ T cells sorted from blood, collected in a trial of the OX40 agonist ivuxolimab. This sequence was found in an adult with an advanced solid tumor such as melanoma, head and neck, liver or kidney cancer. CDR3 region: CASSEFGEKLFF. For the CDR3, the DNA is TGTGCCAGCAGTGAATTCGGGGAAAAACTGTTTTTT.